The text below deals with one TCR beta chain. Produced via immunoSEQ multiplex PCR; TCRdb's table is partial and in-frame only. The data contain some 100,000 clones, about 91% of them seen just once; the ten biggest clones take up roughly 2.5%. These data come from a study of siplizumab effects on memory and regulatory T cells. V was clipped by 7 bases and J by 4 bases, with 20 bases between them. CDR3 length: 14 residues. CDR1 and CDR2 from the germline V gene are SQVTM and ANQGSEA. The rearrangement joins TRBV29-1 to TRBJ2-7; D possibly matches TRBD1 or TRBD2 (5 bases each). The receptor was derived from a human donor in good health. Some clones in this sample may be carry-over from other donors' samples. The sample comprised CD4+ T cells sorted from blood. CDR3 DNA sequence: TGCAGCGCGGGTAGTTGGGACGGGATGTACGAGCAGTACTTC. As protein: CSAGSWDGMYEQYF.